This T cell receptor (beta chain) stems from a study of shared clonotypes between healthy human individuals. Findings of the study overall: The generation probabilities recorded for non-shared clonotypes fell below those of clonotypes shared by all four donors.

The table came from immunoSEQ multiplex PCR; TCRdb's copy has only in-frame clones and leaves some out. The sample carries 750,000 to 1,000,000 clones, 80% to 95% recorded once. About this clone itself: Antigen: not known.

V gave up 6 bases and J gave up 9 bases; unmatched junction bases: 12. Germline CDR1 and CDR2: MDHEN and SYDVKM. The CDR3 extends over 14 amino acids. The naive CD8 fraction comprised CD45RO-negative cells positively selected for CCR7 and excluded terminally differentiated effector memory CD45RA+ cells. Donors comprised healthy HIV-negative adults lacking recent acute infections or vaccinations. The chain joins TRBV28 to TRBJ2-7; 9 nucleotides line up with TRBD2. The sample taken for sequencing was naive CD8+ T cells sorted from blood. The receptor was derived from a man aged 25-40 years in good health. The DNA of the CDR3 is TGTGCCAGCAGCCCCAGACTAGCGGTCTATTCGCAGTACTTC. It yields the protein CASSPRLAVYSQYF.